The 16 T cell receptor beta chains below all came from one sample that was sequenced in a study of T cells in Graves' hyperthyroidism and ophthalmopathy. What was amplified from RNA transcripts were TCR beta CDR3 regions. First-round RT-PCR targeting the TCR CDR3 was performed with the HTBI primer set. Each CDR3 protein is one row after TCRdb ran MiXCR on the multiplex PCR reads. The repertoire consists of fewer than 850,000 distinct CDR3 sequences, with around 16% occurring once and the leading ten covering around a sixth. The sample was blood. All receptors derive from a man over 45 with Graves' hyperthyroidism.

At least ten counts were recorded for this clonotype. The chain combines TRBV20-1 with TRBJ2-5; 8 bases match TRBD2. V shed 2 bases and J 4 bases; nucleotides not matched to a gene: 9. CDR3 length: 15 amino acids. In germline, CDR1 is DFQATT, CDR2 SNEGSKA (reference sequence). In DNA, the CDR3 is TGCAGTGCTAGATCCCAGCGGGAGATGCGAGAGACCCAGTACTTC. This gives the protein CSARSQREMRETQYF.

J is TRBJ2-1 and V is TRBV2, with 8 nucleotides matching TRBD1. Germline values: CDR1 SNHLY, CDR2 FYNNEI. J gave up 4 bases and V 6 bases, and 5 bases lay outside the gene matches. There are 14 residues in the CDR3. In nucleotides, the CDR3 is TGTGCCAGCAGGGCAGGGGGCATTTACAATGAGCAGTTCTTC. The encoded protein is CASRAGGIYNEQFF. The full variable domain, rest sourced from reference TRBV2 and TRBJ2-1, is EPEVTQTPSHQVTQMGQEVILRCVPISNHLYFYWYRQILGQKVEFLVSFYNNEISEKSEIFDDQFSVERPDGSNFTLKIRSTKLEDSAMYFCASRAGGIYNEQFFGPGTRLTVL.

This clonotype showed up many times. The gene calls are TRBV12-3 or TRBV12-4 and TRBJ2-6; unclear D gene. This CDR3 region has 16 residues. The V gene lost 3 bases and the J gene lost 0 bases, with 9 bases spanning the gap. In DNA, the CDR3 is TGTGCCAGCAGTTTGGTCCCGGGCTCTGGGGCCAACGTCCTGACTTTC. Residues: CASSLVPGSGANVLTF.

Of note for this clonotype: One end of the junction does not line up with germline, which may come from a read error. The V call is TRBV28, the J call TRBJ2-3, with D perhaps given as TRBD1 or TRBD2 (6 bases each). The germline CDR1 and CDR2 sequences are MDHEN and SYDVKM. The CDR3 sequence is 15 residues long. As DNA, the CDR3 is TGTGCCAGCAGTTCCGGACGGGGGCGGGCAGATGCGCAGTATTTT. Protein product: CASSSGRGRADAQYF.

The table lists this clonotype with many counts. This sequence joins TRBV9 and TRBJ2-1; D gene unclear. Germline CDR1 and CDR2: SGDLS and YYNGEE. Trimming cost V 0 bases and J 0 bases, with 7 bases left between them. The CDR3 runs to 15 residues. For the CDR3, the DNA is TGTGCCAGCAGCGTAGAAGGCCGCTCCTACAATGAGCAGTTCTTC. Protein product: CASSVEGRSYNEQFF.

This clonotype was seen ten or more times. The CDR3 DNA follows: TGTGCCAGCAGCCACGGGACTATCCAGTTCTTC. Its translation is CASSHGTIQFF. The chain combines TRBV7-2 with TRBJ2-1, with 7 bases that match TRBD2. The V gene end was trimmed by 5 bases and the J gene end by 13 bases; junction bases not matched to a gene: 5. Germline V gives CDR1 SGHTA, CDR2 FQGNSA. The CDR3 totals 11 residues.

At least ten counts were recorded for this clonotype. The gene calls are TRBV5-1 and TRBJ2-5, with D possibly TRBD2 on 6 matching bases. CDR1 is SGHRS, CDR2 YFSETQ, per germline. Deletions cut 6 bases from V and 1 base from J, with 13 bases between. The CDR3 spans 14 residues. DNA of the CDR3: TGCGCCAGCACTGATGGCGGGACCCAAGAGACCCAGTACTTC. It is translated as CASTDGGTQETQYF. Full variable domain (remainder filled in from reference TRBV5-1 and TRBJ2-5): KAGVTQTPRYLIKTRGQQVTLSCSPISGHRSVSWYQQTPGQGLQFLFEYFSETQRNKGNFPGRFSGRQFSNSRSEMNVSTLELGDSALYLCASTDGGTQETQYFGPGTRLLVL.

A note on this clonotype: A much more abundant neighbour one base away suggests this may be a read error. The chain carries TRBV30 and TRBJ1-4; no reliable D call. V shed 5 bases and J shed 3 bases, with 13 bases lying between them. Looked up from germline, CDR1 is GTSNPN and CDR2 is SVGIG (reference sequence). The CDR3 is 14 residues long. CDR3 in amino acids: CAWVGPSANEKLFF. CDR3 nucleotide sequence: TGTGCCTGGGTTGGGCCTTCGGCTAATGAAAAACTGTTTTTT. Using reference TRBV30 and TRBJ1-4 for the parts outside the CDR3, the full variable domain is SQTIHQWPATLVQPVGSPLSLECTVEGTSNPNLYWYRQAAGRGLQLLFYSVGIGQISSEVPQNLSASRPQDRQFILSSKKLLLSDSGFYLCAWVGPSANEKLFFGSGTQLSVL.

Only a few counts were recorded for this clonotype. V gene TRBV18 combines with J gene TRBJ1-2; perhaps TRBD1 as D (6 bases). The V gene's germline CDR1 is KGHSH and CDR2 LQKENI. There are 15 residues in the CDR3. Trimming cost V 5 bases and J 0 bases, with 13 bases left between them. The CDR3 DNA follows: TGTGCCAGCTCAACGACAGGCCATACTAACTATGGCTACACCTTC. Protein: CASSTTGHTNYGYTF.

The V gene is TRBV12-3 or TRBV12-4, the J gene TRBJ2-7, with 7 bases matching TRBD2. CDR3 size: 15 residues. The V gene end was trimmed by 8 bases and the J gene end by 0 bases; junction bases not matched to a gene: 10. The CDR3 spells CASGPRAGSSYEQYF. CDR3 sequence (DNA): TGTGCCAGCGGACCGAGAGCGGGGAGCTCCTACGAGCAGTACTTC.

The chain carries TRBV6-2 or TRBV6-3 and TRBJ2-3; tentatively, D is TRBD2 (6 bases). This CDR3 has 14 amino acids. CDR1 MNHEY and CDR2 SVGEGT come from the germline V gene. V was shortened by 6 bases and J by 3 bases, with 13 bases between the two germline ends. CDR3 nucleotides: TGTGCCAGCAGATATCGGGAGATGACAGATACGCAGTATTTT. Its protein product is CASRYREMTDTQYF.

With regard to this clonotype: A read error may produce the germline difference seen at one junction end. The chain combines TRBV7-2 with TRBJ2-1; D is unresolved. The CDR3 consists of 15 residues. Germline CDR1 reads SGHTA; CDR2 reads FQGNSA. DNA for the CDR3: TGTGCCAGCAGCCCAGGCGGTAGGTCCTACAGTGAGCAGTTCTTC. Protein sequence: CASSPGGRSYSEQFF.

Only a few counts were recorded for this clonotype. One base away lies a much larger clone, so this may be a sequencing read error. It is likely a read error, because the conserved phenylalanine at the end of the CDR3 is missing. The rearrangement joins TRBV12-5 to TRBJ1-6; D gene unclear. The V gene's germline CDR1 is LGHNT and CDR2 FRNRAP. CDR3 length equals 10 residues. V lost 2 bases and J lost 11, with 1 base in between. CDR3 in DNA: TGTGCTAGTGGTTTGACACCCCTCCACGTT. This encodes CASGLTPLHV.

This clonotype has just a few counts. The gene calls are TRBV7-9 and TRBJ2-3; unclear D gene. Trimming removed 5 bases at V and 2 bases at J, with 14 bases between. CDR3 length: 15 amino acids. The V gene's germline CDR1 is SEHNR and CDR2 FQNEAQ (reference sequence). CDR3 region: CASSVGRTTTDTQYF. CDR3 in DNA: TGTGCCAGCAGCGTGGGAAGGACGACCACAGATACGCAGTATTTT. The variable domain in full, completed from reference TRBV7-9 and TRBJ2-3, reads DTGVSQNPRHKITKRGQNVTFRCDPISEHNRLYWYRQTLGQGPEFLTYFQNEAQLEKSRLLSDRFSAERPKGSFSTLEIQRTEQGDSAMYLCASSVGRTTTDTQYFGPGTRLTVL.

This clonotype has a handful of counts. V and J are TRBV20-1 and TRBJ1-4; 7 bases match TRBD1. Germline-derived CDR1 and CDR2 are DFQATT and SNEGSKA (reference sequence). Unmatched junction bases numbered 8, after V lost 6 bases and J lost 7 bases. CDR3 length: 13 residues. The CDR3 protein is CSARTGLGEKLFF. The CDR3 DNA follows: TGCAGTGCGCGGACAGGTCTTGGTGAAAAACTGTTTTTT.

The CDR3 nucleotides read TGTGCCAGTAGTATACGGCAGAACACTGAAGCTTTCTTT. This codes for CASSIRQNTEAFF. The rearrangement joins TRBV19 to TRBJ1-1; D unclear. The V and J ends lost 2 bases and 1 base respectively, with 5 bases between them. The CDR3 length is 13 residues. CDR1 LNHDA and CDR2 SQIVND come from the germline V gene (reference sequence). The entire variable domain, with the rest obtained from reference TRBV19 and TRBJ1-1, is as follows: DGGITQSPKYLFRKEGQNVTLSCEQNLNHDAMYWYRQDPGQGLRLIYYSQIVNDFQKGDIAEGYSVSREKKESFPLTVTSAQKNPTAFYLCASSIRQNTEAFFGQGTRLTVV.